The 9 T cell receptor beta chains given below trace back to one sample, sequenced in a study of shared clonotypes between healthy human individuals. Profiled with immunoSEQ multiplex PCR; TCRdb holds only in-frame clones, not every one. Among approximately 2,000,000 clones listed, 85% to 95% were seen once. Input material: naive CD4+ T cells from PBMCs. Indicated subset: CD45RA+ positively selected. The receptors were sampled from a young man in good health. Some clones in this sample may be carry-over from other donors' samples.

The V gene is TRBV21-1, the J gene TRBJ2-1; no DNA check was done on the table's D call, TRBD2. TRBV21-1 is assigned pseudogene status. The CDR3 is 17 residues long. The CDR3 is CASPVCVSKRDINEQFF. CDR3 nucleotide sequence: TGTGCCAGTCCCGTGTGTGTTTCTAAGCGGGATATCAATGAGCAGTTCTTC.

The chain joins TRBV19 to TRBJ2-7; 8 nucleotides line up with TRBD2. The V segment lost 1 base and the J segment 2 bases; nucleotides outside the gene matches: 4. The CDR3 covers 15 residues. Germline lookup yields CDR1 LNHDA and CDR2 SQIVND (reference sequence). The DNA of the CDR3 is TGTGCCAGTAGTATAGTGCGCGGGAGGACCTACGAGCAGTACTTC. Translation gives CASSIVRGRTYEQYF.

V gene TRBV7-9 combines with J gene TRBJ2-4; 8 bases are a match to TRBD1. The CDR3 spans 15 residues. Germline-derived CDR1 and CDR2 are SEHNR and FQNEAQ (reference sequence). V shed 5 bases and J 8 bases; nucleotides not matched to a gene: 11. The DNA for the CDR3 is TGTGCCAGCAGCCGTGATTCAGGGGGCGTTGACATTCAGTACTTC. Protein: CASSRDSGGVDIQYF. The full variable domain, in which reference TRBV7-9 and TRBJ2-4 provide the parts outside the CDR3, is DTGVSQNPRHKITKRGQNVTFRCDPISEHNRLYWYRQTLGQGPEFLTYFQNEAQLEKSRLLSDRFSAERPKGSFSTLEIQRTEQGDSAMYLCASSRDSGGVDIQYFGAGTRLSVL.

This sequence joins TRBV18 and TRBJ1-1; D is unclear. The CDR3 is 16 amino acids. V was trimmed by 3 bases and J by 4 bases, leaving 18 bases between them. Germline values: CDR1 KGHSH, CDR2 LQKENI. CDR3 in DNA: TGTGCCAGCTCACCCGGGATCTCCCCCTGGGGCACTGAAGCTTTCTTT. Encoded protein: CASSPGISPWGTEAFF.

The rearrangement links TRBV19 to TRBJ1-2; 10 bases map to TRBD1. Unmatched junction bases numbered 12, after V lost 8 bases and J lost 6 bases. This CDR3 has 15 residues. Germline loops: CDR1 LNHDA, CDR2 SQIVND (reference sequence). The CDR3, as DNA: TGTGCCAGTCGTAGTTTTGGGACAGGGGAGGATGGCTACACCTTC. It translates to CASRSFGTGEDGYTF.

This clone has only one observation. This sample also contains other DNA sequences that code for the same CDR3. CDR3 in DNA: TGCGCCAGCAGCCAAGGGACCAGAAGCTCCTACAATGAGCAGTTCTTC. Its protein product is CASSQGTRSSYNEQFF. The rearrangement links TRBV4-1 to TRBJ2-1, with D unresolved. CDR1 MGHRA and CDR2 YSYEKL come from the germline V gene. Trimming stripped 1 base from V and 0 bases from J, with 10 bases between. The CDR3 runs to 16 residues.

This chain joins TRBV18 and TRBJ1-2; 8 nucleotides align to TRBD1. After removal of 0 bases from V and 9 bases from J, the junction contained 9 bases not matched to a gene. The germline gives CDR1 KGHSH, CDR2 LQKENI. The CDR3 contains 15 residues. This CDR3 is CASSPPIGQGDSYTF. The CDR3 DNA reads as TGTGCCAGCTCACCACCGATCGGACAGGGCGACAGCTACACCTTC. The full variable domain, rest sourced from reference TRBV18 and TRBJ1-2, is NAGVMQNPRHLVRRRGQEARLRCSPMKGHSHVYWYRQLPEEGLKFMVYLQKENIIDESGMPKERFSAEFPKEGPSILRIQQVVRGDSAAYFCASSPPIGQGDSYTFGSGTRLTVV.

Details on this clone: Other DNA sequences in the sample encode the same CDR3. The CDR3 region has the DNA TGTGCCAGTAGTGCAGGGACAGGGGGCTCCTACGAGCAGTACTTC. This gives the protein CASSAGTGGSYEQYF. The gene calls are TRBV19 and TRBJ2-7; 11 nucleotides line up with TRBD1. The CDR3 consists of 15 residues. V gave up 5 bases and J gave up 0 bases; unmatched junction bases: 3. Germline values: CDR1 LNHDA, CDR2 SQIVND (reference sequence).

The rearrangement joins TRBV7-6 to TRBJ2-5; D perhaps matches TRBD2 (6 bases). The CDR3 loop spans 16 amino acids. V was pared by 5 bases and J by 1 base, with 17 bases between. Germline V gene lookup returns CDR1 SGHVS and CDR2 FNYEAQ. The CDR3 region has the DNA TGTGCCAGCAGCCCTCTGGGGCGGGGCTCCCAAGAGACCCAGTACTTC. Protein: CASSPLGRGSQETQYF.